The present entry profiles one T cell receptor (beta chain) with its context. These data belong to a study of Ad26.COV2.S vaccination and SARS-CoV-2 variants. Overall study: Recipients of Ad26.COV2.S got it intramuscularly, once or twice 56 days apart.

Here immunoSEQ multiplex PCR was the method, and the copy in TCRdb shows in-frame clones only, minus some. Among a few hundred thousand clones listed, over 75% were seen once. Per the germline V gene, CDR1 is SGHAT and CDR2 is FQNNGV. The ends were cut back, 1 base at V and 8 bases at J, with 8 bases in the middle. This CDR3 has 13 amino acids. The treatment was: roughly 19 received Ad26.COV2.S at low or high dose, single or two shots; several received placebo; per-sample allocation not given. Collection of samples fell on day 63 after the first vaccine or placebo injection. An Ad26 vector expressing Wuhan-strain SARS-CoV-2 spike served as the vaccine.

The source was peripheral blood, collected in a trial of Ad26.COV2.S vaccine versus placebo. This rearrangement joins TRBV11-2 to TRBJ1-4; a weak D match, TRBD1 (5 bases). The origin of this receptor is a person aged 18-60 years who received the Ad26.COV2.S COVID-19 vaccine or a placebo. For the CDR3, the DNA is TGTGCCAGCAGCTTAGGGGGGAGGGAAAAACTGTTTTTT. Its protein is CASSLGGREKLFF.